A selection of T cell receptor beta chains follows, all from one sample in a study of cytomegalovirus exposure and HLA in healthy donors. Measured with immunoSEQ multiplex PCR; TCRdb has only the in-frame clones, and not every one. The sample includes about 160,000 clones, approximately 70% of them seen just once. The sequencing input was PBMCs. The source of these receptors is a man aged 40-55 years in good health and CMV-seropositive. The CDR3 runs from the conserved cysteine through the conserved F or W. A D gene is named only where the DNA matches it firmly.

15 TRBJ2-7 TRBD2 TRBV15 CATSRSTSPSYEQYF
13 TRBJ2-5 - TRBV7-2 CASSLRQAETQYF
15 TRBJ2-2 - TRBV5-1 CASGVRMANTGELFF
15 TRBJ1-6 - TRBV5-1 CASRDILSYNSPLHF
15 TRBJ2-3 - TRBV6-1 CASSAPAGRPDTQYF
13 TRBJ1-1 - TRBV7-9 CASRRTGTPEAFF
13 TRBJ2-7 - TRBV5-6 CASSLVTGFEQYF
15 TRBJ2-3 TRBD2 TRBV19 CASSQAGENTDTQYF
12 TRBJ1-1 TRBD1 TRBV30 CAWSGQGIEAFF
16 TRBJ2-7 TRBD1 TRBV10-3 CAISLRPDREKGEQYF
19 TRBJ2-1 TRBD2 TRBV9 CASSPQYSGGAPLYNEQFF
17 TRBJ1-2 TRBD1 TRBV7-2 CASSLVQQGLTLYGYTF
14 TRBJ2-3 TRBD1 TRBV29-1 CSVDGQARADTQYF
14 TRBJ2-7 TRBD1 TRBV27 CASRRGQGAYEQYF
12 TRBJ2-7 - TRBV2 CASPRADLEQYF
17 TRBJ2-3 TRBD2 TRBV7-2 CASSAGLAGGAPDTQYF
15 TRBJ2-5 TRBD2 TRBV6-1 CASSELAGGPETQYF
15 TRBJ2-7 TRBD2 TRBV25-1 CASSGGVAGSYEQYF
16 TRBJ1-3 TRBD1 TRBV7-2 CASSSWSDRVGNTIYF
15 TRBJ2-1 TRBD2 TRBV14 CASSRLTSGVNEQFF
15 TRBJ1-5 TRBD1 TRBV5-5 CASSRDRGGNQPQHF
19 TRBJ2-3 TRBD2 TRBV4-3 CASSQLALLAGDPPNTQYF
14 TRBJ2-2 - TRBV7-2 CASSLSGSAGELFF
16 TRBJ2-5 TRBD1 TRBV7-2 CASSSTDRAGWETQYF
14 TRBJ2-5 - TRBV4-2 CASSPDKLQETQYF
14 TRBJ2-6 - TRBV27 CASSKSSGANVLTF
15 TRBJ2-7 TRBD1 TRBV13 CASSLTGGDSHEQYF
14 TRBJ1-6 TRBD1 TRBV6-1 CASSELDRRSPLHF
17 TRBJ2-3 TRBD1 TRBV4-1 CASSQAWTGANRDTQYF
13 TRBJ2-2 - TRBV7-9 CAILRGYTGELFF
15 TRBJ2-5 - TRBV4-2 CASSQAPTGQETQYF
12 TRBJ1-5 TRBD1 TRBV28 CATTDRNQPQHF
16 TRBJ2-4 - TRBV5-1 CASSLTGNSAKNIQYF
13 TRBJ2-7 - TRBV28 CASSVGTFYEQYF
12 TRBJ1-1 - TRBV5-1 CASSRPNTEAFF
15 TRBJ1-1 - TRBV7-9 CASSLPGQMNTEAFF
14 TRBJ2-7 TRBD1 TRBV11-2 CASSYRDRGDEQYF
15 TRBJ1-4 - TRBV11-2 CASSSPQGNVEKLFF
15 TRBJ1-6 - TRBV9 CASSVAGGDNSPLHF
15 TRBJ2-3 - TRBV4-2 CASSQGGGGADTQYF
16 TRBJ2-1 TRBD2 TRBV27 CASTPRTSGSYNEQFF
14 TRBJ2-7 - TRBV9 CASSVGSGKYEQYF
15 TRBJ1-4 - TRBV19 CASNTGGRGLEKLFF
13 - - TRBV29-1 CSVEVQGSYEQYF
13 TRBJ1-2 - TRBV6-1 CASSDGRLYGYTF
13 TRBJ2-1 - TRBV19 CASTETGKGEQFF
14 TRBJ2-2 - TRBV4-3 CASSQMRVGGELFF
13 TRBJ1-2 - TRBV9 CASSVAPLYGYTF
11 TRBJ1-1 - TRBV25-1 CASSVSTEAFF
15 - TRBD1 TRBV5-1 CASSFEQGALYEQYF
16 TRBJ2-2 - TRBV11-2 CASSLYVRVKPGELFF
15 TRBJ2-2 - TRBV11-2 CASGGGESPTGELFF
12 TRBJ1-2 - TRBV4-2 CASSAQGGGYTF
12 TRBJ1-1 - TRBV6-5 CASSLSGTEAFF
13 TRBJ1-5 - TRBV30 CAWSVLPHQPQHF
15 TRBJ2-7 TRBD1 TRBV6-1 CASSEVRQGAEEQYF
15 TRBJ1-4 - TRBV30 CAWRGTGGGQGKLFF
13 TRBJ2-3 - TRBV11-2 CASSRGHTDTQYF
14 TRBJ1-2 TRBD1 TRBV9 CASSPMVGQGSYTF
12 TRBJ2-7 - TRBV2 CASLGGLDEQYF